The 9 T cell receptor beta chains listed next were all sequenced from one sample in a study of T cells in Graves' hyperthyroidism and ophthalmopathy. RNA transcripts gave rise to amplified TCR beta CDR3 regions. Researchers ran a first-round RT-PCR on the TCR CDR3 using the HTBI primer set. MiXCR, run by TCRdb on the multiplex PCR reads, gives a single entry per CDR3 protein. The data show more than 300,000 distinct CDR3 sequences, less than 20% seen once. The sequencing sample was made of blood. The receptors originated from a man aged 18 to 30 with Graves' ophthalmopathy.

In nucleotides, the CDR3 is TGTGCCAGTAGTATTCCGGGACAGGGTGGATATGGCTACACCTTC. Amino acid sequence: CASSIPGQGGYGYTF. The rearrangement links TRBV19 to TRBJ1-2; TRBD1 matches at 9 bases. V gave up 3 bases and J gave up 5 bases; unmatched junction bases: 7. Germline CDR1 reads LNHDA; CDR2 reads SQIVND (reference sequence). The length of the CDR3 is 15 residues. Full variable domain (outside the CDR3, taken from reference TRBV19 and TRBJ1-2): DGGITQSPKYLFRKEGQNVTLSCEQNLNHDAMYWYRQDPGQGLRLIYYSQIVNDFQKGDIAEGYSVSREKKESFPLTVTSAQKNPTAFYLCASSIPGQGGYGYTFGSGTRLTVV.

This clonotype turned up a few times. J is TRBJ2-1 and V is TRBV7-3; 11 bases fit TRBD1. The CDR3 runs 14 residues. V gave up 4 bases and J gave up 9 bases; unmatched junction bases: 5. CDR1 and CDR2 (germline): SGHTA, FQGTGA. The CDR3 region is CASSSGQGAGEQFF. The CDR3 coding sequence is TGTGCCAGCAGCTCCGGACAGGGGGCCGGTGAGCAGTTCTTC.

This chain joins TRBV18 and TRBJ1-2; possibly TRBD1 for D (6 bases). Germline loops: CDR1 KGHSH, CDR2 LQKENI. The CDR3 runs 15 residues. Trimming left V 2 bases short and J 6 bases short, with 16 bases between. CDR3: CASSPNPGATDGYTF. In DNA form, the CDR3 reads TGTGCCAGCTCACCAAATCCAGGGGCGACAGATGGCTACACCTTC.

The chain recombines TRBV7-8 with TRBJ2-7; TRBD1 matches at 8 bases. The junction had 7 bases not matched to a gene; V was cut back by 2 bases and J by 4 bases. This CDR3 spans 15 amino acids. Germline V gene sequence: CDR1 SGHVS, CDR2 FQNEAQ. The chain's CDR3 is CASSLRDGQGYEQYF. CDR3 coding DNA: TGTGCCAGCAGCTTAAGAGATGGACAGGGTTACGAGCAGTACTTC. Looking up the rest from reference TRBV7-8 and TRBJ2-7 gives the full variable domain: GAGVSQSPRYKVAKRGQDVALRCDPISGHVSLFWYQQALGQGPEFLTYFQNEAQLDKSGLPSDRFFAERPEGSVSTLKIQRTQQEDSAVYLCASSLRDGQGYEQYFGPGTRLTVT.

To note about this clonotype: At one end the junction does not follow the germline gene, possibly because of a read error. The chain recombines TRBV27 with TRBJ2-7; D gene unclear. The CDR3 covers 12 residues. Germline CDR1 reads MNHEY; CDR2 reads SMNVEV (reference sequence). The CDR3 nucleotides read TGTGCCAGCAGCTGGGATGGCTACGAGCAGTGCTTC. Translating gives CASSWDGYEQCF.

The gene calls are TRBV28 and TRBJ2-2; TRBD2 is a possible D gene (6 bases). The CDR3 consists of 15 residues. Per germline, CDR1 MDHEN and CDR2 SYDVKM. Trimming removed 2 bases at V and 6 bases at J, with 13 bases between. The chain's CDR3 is CASSLLTGVAGELFF. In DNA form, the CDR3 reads TGTGCCAGCAGTTTACTGACGGGGGTCGCCGGGGAGCTGTTTTTT.

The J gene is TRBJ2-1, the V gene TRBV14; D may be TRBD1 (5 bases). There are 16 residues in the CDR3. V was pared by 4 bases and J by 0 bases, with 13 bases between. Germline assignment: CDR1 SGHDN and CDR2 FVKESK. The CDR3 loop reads CASSRHGASSYNEQFF. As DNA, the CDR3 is TGTGCCAGCAGCCGCCATGGGGCGAGCTCCTACAATGAGCAGTTCTTC.

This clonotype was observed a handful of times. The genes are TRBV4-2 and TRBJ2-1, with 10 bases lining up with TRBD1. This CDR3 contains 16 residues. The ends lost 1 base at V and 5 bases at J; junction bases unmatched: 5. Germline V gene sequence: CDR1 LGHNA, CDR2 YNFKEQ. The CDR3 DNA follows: TGTGCCAGCAGCCAAGGGGGGACAGGGGCCAACAATGAGCAGTTCTTC. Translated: CASSQGGTGANNEQFF.

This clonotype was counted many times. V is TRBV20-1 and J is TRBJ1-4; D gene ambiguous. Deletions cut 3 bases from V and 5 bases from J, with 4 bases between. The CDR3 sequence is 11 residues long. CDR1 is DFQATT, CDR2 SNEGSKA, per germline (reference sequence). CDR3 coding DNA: TGCAGTGCTAGGAGAAATGAAAAACTGTTTTTT. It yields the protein CSARRNEKLFF.